This T cell receptor (beta chain) is from a study of shared clonotypes between healthy human individuals. General study results and limits: The study drew on few donors, limiting represented genetic and exposure-history diversity.

Turning to this clone: Its antigen is currently unknown.

The CDR3 consists of 16 residues. Germline loops: CDR1 MNHEY, CDR2 SMNVEV (reference sequence). Trimming left V 3 bases short and J 9 bases short, with 21 bases between. TCRdb's table, derived via immunoSEQ multiplex PCR, lists solely in-frame clones and lacks some. This sample has around 1.9 million clones, with roughly 91% found just once. Cells designated naive CD8 were CD45RO-negative and were positively selected for CCR7, with terminally differentiated effector memory CD45RA+ cells excluded. The sequence came from a man aged 18 to 35 in good health. Some clones in this sample may be carry-over from other donors' samples. The sequenced sample consisted of naive CD8+ T cells from PBMCs. The chain carries TRBV27 and TRBJ2-1; the D gene is possibly TRBD2 (6 bases). The CDR3 reads CASSLSPGTSLVEQFF. CDR3 DNA: TGTGCCAGCAGTTTGTCCCCCGGGACTTCCTTAGTTGAGCAGTTCTTC.